A selection of T cell receptor beta chains follows, all from one sample in a study of blood T cell repertoires in COVID-19. The repertoire was sequenced with immunoSEQ multiplex PCR; TCRdb's copy has only in-frame clones and lacks some. The table lists about 200,000 clones, roughly nine tenths of them singletons, with about 10% in the top ten. Sequencing was performed on peripheral blood. These receptors came from a woman aged 45-60 years with COVID-19, enrolled during active disease. The CDR3 runs from the conserved cysteine through the conserved F or W. A D gene is named only where the DNA matches it firmly. Clone size, where shown, is once, few, many, or a class for clones that have expanded.

J gene: TRBJ2-6
V gene: TRBV9
D gene: .
clone size: few
CDR3 DNA: TGTGCCAGCAGCGCCCGCAGGGCTGGGGCCAACGTCCTGACTTTC
CDR3 protein: CASSARRAGANVLTF

J gene: TRBJ1-5
V gene: TRBV28
D gene: .
clone size: .
CDR3 DNA: TGTGCCAGCAGTCAGTCCAGGGGATGGAGCAATCAGCCCCAGCATTTT
CDR3 protein: CASSQSRGWSNQPQHF

J gene: TRBJ1-5
V gene: TRBV21-1
D gene: .
clone size: .
CDR3 DNA: TGTGCCAGCAGCAAAGATAAGCGGGACACTTATAGCAATCAGCCCCAGCATTTT
CDR3 protein: CASSKDKRDTYSNQPQHF

J gene: TRBJ1-2
V gene: TRBV6-1
D gene: .
clone size: .
CDR3 DNA: TGTGCCAGCAGTGAGGTTTGGCTCTATGGCTACACCTTC
CDR3 protein: CASSEVWLYGYTF

J gene: TRBJ2-3
V gene: TRBV7-9
D gene: TRBD1
clone size: .
CDR3 DNA: TGTGCCAGCAGCTTAGGGACAGGGGTTTCAGATACGCAGTATTTT
CDR3 protein: CASSLGTGVSDTQYF

J gene: TRBJ1-1
V gene: TRBV5-5
D gene: .
clone size: .
CDR3 DNA: TGTGCCAGCAGCACGGGACACATGAACACTGAAGCTTTCTTT
CDR3 protein: CASSTGHMNTEAFF

J gene: TRBJ2-1
V gene: TRBV11-2
D gene: TRBD2
clone size: .
CDR3 DNA: TGTGCCAGCAGCTTAGGGGCGGGGGGCTTCTACAATGAGCAGTTCTTC
CDR3 protein: CASSLGAGGFYNEQFF

J gene: TRBJ2-1
V gene: TRBV7-3
D gene: .
clone size: .
CDR3 DNA: TGTGCCAGCAGCTTAACGGGTAGGGCAGGGAAAAATGAGCAGTTCTTC
CDR3 protein: CASSLTGRAGKNEQFF

J gene: TRBJ1-4
V gene: TRBV6-5
D gene: .
clone size: once
CDR3 DNA: TGTGCCAGCAGTTACTCGTGGCAGGCGGGGGAAAAACTGTTTTTT
CDR3 protein: CASSYSWQAGEKLFF

J gene: TRBJ2-5
V gene: TRBV5-5
D gene: TRBD2
clone size: .
CDR3 DNA: TGTGCCAGCAGCTTGGCCCCTTTAGCGGGGGTGGCTCAGACCCAGTACTTC
CDR3 protein: CASSLAPLAGVAQTQYF

J gene: TRBJ1-6
V gene: TRBV5-6
D gene: .
clone size: .
CDR3 DNA: TGTGCCAGCAGCTTGGAGGTGTTAAGGGGCGCGAATAATTCACCCCTCCACTTT
CDR3 protein: CASSLEVLRGANNSPLHF

J gene: TRBJ1-4
V gene: TRBV6-1
D gene: .
clone size: .
CDR3 DNA: TGTGCCAGCAGTGAAGCACGGGGTATGGCTAATGAAAAACTGTTTTTT
CDR3 protein: CASSEARGMANEKLFF

J gene: TRBJ1-2
V gene: TRBV4-1
D gene: .
clone size: .
CDR3 DNA: TGCGCCAGCAGCCAAGAGGAGGCTTCTAACTATGGCTACACCTTC
CDR3 protein: CASSQEEASNYGYTF

J gene: TRBJ2-3
V gene: TRBV14
D gene: TRBD1
clone size: .
CDR3 DNA: TGTGCCAGCAGCCATCGAAGGACGGGACAGATTAGGGATACGCAGTATTTT
CDR3 protein: CASSHRRTGQIRDTQYF

J gene: TRBJ2-7
V gene: TRBV7-9
D gene: .
clone size: .
CDR3 DNA: TGTGCCAGCAGCTTAGACTTCTACGAGCAGTACTTC
CDR3 protein: CASSLDFYEQYF

J gene: TRBJ2-3
V gene: TRBV5-1
D gene: .
clone size: once
CDR3 DNA: TGCGCCAGCAGCTTGTTGGCGGCCGGGGGAGATACGCAGTATTTT
CDR3 protein: CASSLLAAGGDTQYF

J gene: TRBJ2-1
V gene: TRBV6-5
D gene: TRBD1
clone size: .
CDR3 DNA: TGTGCCAGCAGTTACTCTACTGGGACAGTACACAATGAGCAGTTCTTC
CDR3 protein: CASSYSTGTVHNEQFF

J gene: TRBJ2-1
V gene: TRBV25-1
D gene: .
clone size: .
CDR3 DNA: TGTGCCAGCAGTGAAGGGGGGACCAATGAGCAGTTCTTC
CDR3 protein: CASSEGGTNEQFF

J gene: TRBJ2-7
V gene: TRBV9
D gene: TRBD1
clone size: once
CDR3 DNA: TGTGCCAGCAGCGGTAAGGGACAGACCTACGAGCAGTACTTC
CDR3 protein: CASSGKGQTYEQYF

J gene: TRBJ1-4
V gene: TRBV6-6
D gene: .
clone size: .
CDR3 DNA: TGTGCCAGCAGTTACGGCAGAAACAATGAAAAACTGTTTTTT
CDR3 protein: CASSYGRNNEKLFF

J gene: TRBJ2-3
V gene: TRBV19
D gene: .
clone size: .
CDR3 DNA: TGTGCCAGTAGTTTGGGGCTGGGGACAGATACGCAGTATTTT
CDR3 protein: CASSLGLGTDTQYF

J gene: TRBJ2-7
V gene: TRBV11-3
D gene: .
clone size: .
CDR3 DNA: TGTGCCAGCAGCCCAGCGGGGACAACCACCTACGAGCAGTACTTC
CDR3 protein: CASSPAGTTTYEQYF

J gene: TRBJ2-7
V gene: TRBV4-3
D gene: .
clone size: .
CDR3 DNA: TGCGCCAGCAGCCAGAAGCGGACGCCCACCTACGAGCAGTACTTC
CDR3 protein: CASSQKRTPTYEQYF

J gene: TRBJ1-5
V gene: TRBV6-2/TRBV6-3
D gene: .
clone size: .
CDR3 DNA: TGTGCCAGCAGCAATAAAAAAGGACTGCCAATTAATCAGCCCCAGCATTTT
CDR3 protein: CASSNKKGLPINQPQHF

J gene: TRBJ2-6
V gene: TRBV11-3
D gene: TRBD1
clone size: few
CDR3 DNA: TGTGCCAGCAGCTTAGCTTCCCGGACAGGGGCCTCTGGGGCCAACGTCCTGACTTTC
CDR3 protein: CASSLASRTGASGANVLTF

J gene: TRBJ1-4
V gene: TRBV15
D gene: .
clone size: .
CDR3 DNA: TGTGCCACCAGCAGAGAGGGGGCGGGGGATGAAAAACTGTTTTTT
CDR3 protein: CATSREGAGDEKLFF

J gene: TRBJ2-1
V gene: TRBV6-5
D gene: TRBD2
clone size: .
CDR3 DNA: TGTGCCAGCACCCGGACTAGCGGGGGGGAGGGGCAGTTCTTC
CDR3 protein: CASTRTSGGEGQFF

J gene: TRBJ1-2
V gene: TRBV7-2
D gene: .
clone size: .
CDR3 DNA: TGTGCCAGCAGCTTAGACCCGGTCTCGTGGGGCTACACCTTC
CDR3 protein: CASSLDPVSWGYTF

J gene: TRBJ2-4
V gene: TRBV6-2/TRBV6-3
D gene: TRBD1
clone size: .
CDR3 DNA: TGTGCCAGCAGTTACTCCTCGACAGGGGGCCAAAACATTCAGTACTTC
CDR3 protein: CASSYSSTGGQNIQYF

J gene: TRBJ2-6
V gene: TRBV5-5
D gene: .
clone size: .
CDR3 DNA: TGTGCCAGCACCGATACGAGGGGGGGCGCTGGGGCCAACGTCCTGACTTTC
CDR3 protein: CASTDTRGGAGANVLTF

J gene: TRBJ2-3
V gene: TRBV3-1/TRBV3-2
D gene: TRBD2
clone size: .
CDR3 DNA: TGTGCCAGCAGCCCTGGACTAGCGGGGGGGCTGGATACGCAGTATTTT
CDR3 protein: CASSPGLAGGLDTQYF

J gene: TRBJ2-1
V gene: TRBV6-5
D gene: .
clone size: few
CDR3 DNA: TGTGCCAGCATTGGGACTCCTAACAATGAGCAGTTCTTC
CDR3 protein: CASIGTPNNEQFF

J gene: TRBJ1-1
V gene: TRBV21-1
D gene: .
clone size: .
CDR3 DNA: TGTGCCAGGGCCAGGGGGCGAGGGACTGAAGCTTTCTTT
CDR3 protein: CARARGRGTEAFF

J gene: TRBJ2-7
V gene: TRBV15
D gene: TRBD1
clone size: large
CDR3 DNA: TGTGCCACCAGCCCCGGGACAGGCCATCCCTACGAGCAGTACTTC
CDR3 protein: CATSPGTGHPYEQYF

J gene: TRBJ1-1
V gene: TRBV11-3
D gene: TRBD1
clone size: .
CDR3 DNA: TGTGCCAGCAGCTTTTACAGGGGGCGAGTAACTGAAGCTTTCTTT
CDR3 protein: CASSFYRGRVTEAFF

J gene: TRBJ2-1
V gene: TRBV4-2
D gene: TRBD2
clone size: .
CDR3 DNA: TGTGCCAGCAGCCAAGAGCTAGCGGGGGGCACGAGGGATTATGAGCAGTTCTTC
CDR3 protein: CASSQELAGGTRDYEQFF

J gene: TRBJ1-5
V gene: TRBV10-1
D gene: TRBD1
clone size: .
CDR3 DNA: TGCGCCAGCAGAACTGGGACAGGCGGAGGGCGCAATCAGCCCCAGCATTTT
CDR3 protein: CASRTGTGGGRNQPQHF

J gene: TRBJ1-5
V gene: TRBV5-1
D gene: .
clone size: .
CDR3 DNA: TGCGCCAGCAGCTTGAACGGAGGAGAGAATCAGCCCCAGCATTTT
CDR3 protein: CASSLNGGENQPQHF

J gene: TRBJ1-2
V gene: TRBV4-1
D gene: TRBD1
clone size: .
CDR3 DNA: TGCGCCAGCAGCCAAGCGGACAGGGACTTCTATGGCTACACCTTC
CDR3 protein: CASSQADRDFYGYTF

J gene: TRBJ1-1
V gene: TRBV6-1
D gene: .
clone size: .
CDR3 DNA: TGTGCCAGCAGTGAAGGTCCCGAGGGGAACACTGAAGCTTTCTTT
CDR3 protein: CASSEGPEGNTEAFF

J gene: TRBJ2-3
V gene: TRBV7-2
D gene: .
clone size: once
CDR3 DNA: TGTGCCAGCAGCCCACGGGGGGCTAGCACAGATACGCAGTATTTT
CDR3 protein: CASSPRGASTDTQYF

J gene: TRBJ2-7
V gene: TRBV28
D gene: .
clone size: .
CDR3 DNA: TGTGCCAGCAGTTTGATTTTCTGGGACACCTCCTACGAGCAGTACTTC
CDR3 protein: CASSLIFWDTSYEQYF

J gene: TRBJ2-1
V gene: TRBV24-1
D gene: TRBD1
clone size: once
CDR3 DNA: TGTGCCACCAGTGATCCAGGGGGAGCGAGCTCCTACAATGAGCAGTTCTTC
CDR3 protein: CATSDPGGASSYNEQFF

J gene: TRBJ2-1
V gene: TRBV19
D gene: TRBD2
clone size: .
CDR3 DNA: TGTGCCAGTAGTATAGGGGCTAGCGGGGGGCTTGAGCAGTTCTTC
CDR3 protein: CASSIGASGGLEQFF

J gene: TRBJ1-1
V gene: TRBV19
D gene: .
clone size: .
CDR3 DNA: TGTGCCAGTAGTATAGTAGCGGGGAACACTGAAGCTTTCTTT
CDR3 protein: CASSIVAGNTEAFF

J gene: TRBJ2-4
V gene: TRBV25-1
D gene: .
clone size: .
CDR3 DNA: TGTGCCAGCAGTGCCCTGGACAGTAACATTCAGTACTTC
CDR3 protein: CASSALDSNIQYF

J gene: TRBJ2-1
V gene: TRBV24-1
D gene: .
clone size: .
CDR3 DNA: TGTGCCACCAGTGACAGCGACAGGTTCTTCTCCTACAATGAGCAGTTCTTC
CDR3 protein: CATSDSDRFFSYNEQFF

J gene: TRBJ1-2
V gene: TRBV10-2
D gene: .
clone size: .
CDR3 DNA: TGCGCCAGCAGGCCGGGTCCAGGGGACTATGGCTACACCTTC
CDR3 protein: CASRPGPGDYGYTF

J gene: TRBJ1-5
V gene: TRBV6-2/TRBV6-3
D gene: .
clone size: few
CDR3 DNA: TGTGCCAGCAGTTACGGTGGGAGGGGCGGTGGCCAGCCCCAGCATTTT
CDR3 protein: CASSYGGRGGGQPQHF

J gene: TRBJ2-7
V gene: TRBV2
D gene: .
clone size: .
CDR3 DNA: TGTGCCAGCAGTCGAGAGGCCCCCCCCTACGAGCAGTACTTC
CDR3 protein: CASSREAPPYEQYF

J gene: TRBJ1-1
V gene: TRBV5-1
D gene: .
clone size: .
CDR3 DNA: TGCGCCAGCAGCTTGGGCCGGGGAAACACTGAAGCTTTCTTT
CDR3 protein: CASSLGRGNTEAFF

J gene: TRBJ1-5
V gene: TRBV7-9
D gene: TRBD1
clone size: .
CDR3 DNA: TGTGCCAGCAGTCGGACAGGGGGGGCATGGGACAATCAGCCCCAGCATTTT
CDR3 protein: CASSRTGGAWDNQPQHF

J gene: TRBJ2-4
V gene: TRBV27
D gene: .
clone size: .
CDR3 DNA: TGTGCCAGCAGTTTGACTCCCCCCGCCAAAAACATTCAGTACTTC
CDR3 protein: CASSLTPPAKNIQYF

J gene: TRBJ2-4
V gene: TRBV19
D gene: TRBD1
clone size: .
CDR3 DNA: TGTGCCAGTAGTATTAATAGAGGGACAGGGAACCCCCTAGCCAAAAACATTCAGTACTTC
CDR3 protein: CASSINRGTGNPLAKNIQYF

J gene: TRBJ2-5
V gene: TRBV25-1
D gene: .
clone size: .
CDR3 DNA: TGTGCCAGCAGTTTCGGGGAGACCCAGTACTTC
CDR3 protein: CASSFGETQYF

J gene: TRBJ2-1
V gene: TRBV6-1
D gene: .
clone size: .
CDR3 DNA: TGTGCCAGCAGTGAATGGGCAGGTAGTTACAATGAGCAGTTCTTC
CDR3 protein: CASSEWAGSYNEQFF

J gene: TRBJ1-2
V gene: TRBV12-3/TRBV12-4
D gene: .
clone size: .
CDR3 DNA: TGTGCCAGCAGCTCAACAGGGCTCTATGGCTACACCTTC
CDR3 protein: CASSSTGLYGYTF

J gene: TRBJ2-7
V gene: TRBV5-4
D gene: TRBD1
clone size: .
CDR3 DNA: TGTGCCAGCAGCTTACTGAATACAGGGGAAGAGCAGTACTTC
CDR3 protein: CASSLLNTGEEQYF